Listed below are T cell receptor beta chains from one sample, sequenced in a study of blood T cell repertoires in COVID-19. Profiling relied on immunoSEQ multiplex PCR, and the TCRdb table lists in-frame clones only, not all of them. The sample has some 290,000 clones; more than 85% are singletons. Sequenced sample: PBMCs or T cells enriched from blood (not recorded which). These receptors all come from a woman aged 25 to 39 who had been exposed to COVID-19. Both conserved end residues are trimmed from each CDR3.

J	V	length	CDR3
TRBJ2-3	TRBV4-2	16	ASSQDLSWGGATDTQY
TRBJ2-1	TRBV6-5	14	ASSYSRTEVGNEQF
TRBJ1-3	TRBV7-8	12	ASSFGTSGNTIY
TRBJ1-2	TRBV27	13	ASSLRRQGRYGYT
TRBJ1-1	TRBV6-5	13	ASSSLYNRGDEAF
TRBJ1-1	TRBV18	13	ASSPPPGLNTEAF
TRBJ2-2	TRBV2	12	ASSERGALVELF
TRBJ2-5	TRBV5-1	12	ASSPGLARETQY
TRBJ2-5	TRBV5-4	14	ASSPLSPGGGETQY
TRBJ2-2	TRBV6-5	11	ASGGLNTGELF
TRBJ1-1	TRBV7-2	14	ASSPGTGSRNTEAF